This passage covers 28 T cell receptor beta chains from one sample sequenced in a study of T-cell reconstitution after alpha-beta-depleted transplantation in children. Unique molecular identifiers were incorporated into the prepared TCRbeta library. TCRdb passed the PCR reads through MiXCR, listing each CDR3 protein once. The sample has fewer than 1 million distinct CDR3 sequences; about 16% are singletons. This specimen consisted of PBMCs, mostly from graft donor cells, obtained 360 days after TCRalphabeta/CD19-depleted stem cell transplant. These receptor sequences come from a male patient younger than 18 who had a stem cell transplant for acute lymphoblastic leukemia, so the T cells may come from the graft donor.

This clonotype was seen more than once but under ten times. The chain employs TRBV7-2 and TRBJ1-1; D not certain. CDR1 and CDR2 (germline): SGHTA, FQGNSA. The V gene lost 5 bases and the J gene lost 0 bases, with 13 bases spanning the gap. This CDR3 comprises 15 residues. The CDR3 loop reads CASSRVGGLNTEAFF. The CDR3 DNA is TGTGCCAGCAGCCGCGTCGGCGGACTGAACACTGAAGCTTTCTTT.

This clonotype was counted many times. The chain is built from TRBV27 and TRBJ2-7; a possible D gene is TRBD1 (5 bases). Deletions cut 6 bases from V and 6 bases from J, with 21 bases between. The CDR3 loop spans 15 amino acids. Germline CDR1 reads MNHEY; CDR2 reads SMNVEV (reference sequence). The CDR3 loop is CASSFRVTTMSEQYF. The CDR3 region has the DNA TGTGCCAGCAGCTTCAGGGTGACGACCATGTCCGAGCAGTACTTC.

There are many counts of this clonotype. The CDR3 nucleotides read TGCGCCAGCAGCTTGGATGGGGGGGCCATCGATGAGCAGTTCTTC. Amino acids: CASSLDGGAIDEQFF. The chain recombines TRBV5-1 with TRBJ2-1, with D possibly being TRBD2 (7 bases). Germline V CDR1 and CDR2: SGHRS, YFSETQ. Trimming pared 0 bases from V and 8 bases from J, leaving 15 bases between. This CDR3 is 15 amino acids long.

In this sample, this clonotype turned up a few times. V usage is TRBV7-8 and J usage is TRBJ2-5; TRBD2 matches 12 bases. From germline, CDR1 is SGHVS and CDR2 FQNEAQ. The CDR3 loop spans 16 amino acids. After removal of 3 bases from V and 0 bases from J, the junction contained 2 bases not matched to a gene. CDR3 coding DNA: TGTGCCAGCAGCTTCCGGACTAGCGGGGACCAAGAGACCCAGTACTTC. It encodes CASSFRTSGDQETQYF.

This clonotype was seen more than once but under ten times. The CDR3 here is CSAQERETYEQYF. CDR3 sequence (DNA): TGCAGTGCCCAGGAGCGGGAGACCTACGAGCAGTACTTC. This chain joins TRBV20-1 and TRBJ2-7; TRBD2 matches 8 bases. Losses at the gene ends were 6 bases for V and 2 bases for J; bases not matched to a gene: 6. CDR1 and CDR2 (germline): DFQATT, SNEGSKA (reference sequence). The CDR3 runs to 13 residues.

This clonotype was observed a few times. The chain has TRBV7-4 and TRBJ2-5; 8 bases map to TRBD2. V was clipped by 5 bases and J by 5 bases; unmatched bases: 10. The CDR3 runs to 15 residues. From germline, CDR1 is SGHVT and CDR2 SQSDAQ. This CDR3 reads CASSPPAGAIETQYF. In nucleotides, the CDR3 is TGTGCCAGCAGCCCCCCAGCGGGAGCGATCGAGACCCAGTACTTC.

This sequence joins TRBV29-1 and TRBJ1-1, with unresolved D. The V gene lost 4 bases and the J gene lost 7 bases, with 7 bases spanning the gap. The CDR3 runs 10 residues. Germline-derived CDR1 and CDR2 are SQVTM and ANQGSEA. The CDR3 nucleotides are TGCAGCGTTGCACACGTTGAAGCTTTCTTT. This gives the protein CSVAHVEAFF.

The chain is built from TRBV6-5 and TRBJ2-1; 8 bases are shared with TRBD2. CDR3 length: 18 residues. From germline, CDR1 is MNHEY and CDR2 SVGAGI. The J segment lost 6 bases and the V segment lost 0 bases, leaving 13 bases of the junction unmatched. CDR3 DNA: TGTGCCAGCAGTTACTCGAGGGTAGCGGGGACGAGGGTCAATGAGCAGTTCTTC. Translation gives CASSYSRVAGTRVNEQFF.

At least ten counts were recorded for this clonotype. The chain couples TRBV6-5 to TRBJ2-1, with 7 bases matching TRBD1. After removal of 2 bases from V and 1 base from J, the junction contained 2 bases not matched to a gene. The CDR3 extends over 15 amino acids. The germline V gene has CDR1 MNHEY and CDR2 SVGAGI. CDR3 region: CASSYEGQSYNEQFF. The CDR3 nucleotides read TGTGCCAGCAGTTACGAGGGACAGTCCTACAATGAGCAGTTCTTC.

V and J are TRBV4-1 and TRBJ2-5; tentative D call: TRBD1 (5 bases). V lost 1 base to trimming and J lost 2 bases, with 17 bases between them. Germline CDR1 is MGHRA and CDR2 is YSYEKL. The CDR3 spans 17 residues. The CDR3 nucleotides are TGCGCCAGCAGCCAAGGGACGCGGCGGACACTTCAAGAGACCCAGTACTTC. Translated, it gives CASSQGTRRTLQETQYF.

This clonotype was recorded a few times. V usage is TRBV24-1 and J usage is TRBJ2-2; D assignment may be TRBD1 or TRBD2 (5 bases each). CDR1 and CDR2 from the germline V gene are KGHDR and SFDVKD. V was cut by 3 bases and J by 0 bases, with 13 bases left in between. The CDR3 contains 17 residues. CDR3 DNA: TGTGCCACCAGTGATGCCCCGGGACGAACGAACACCGGGGAGCTGTTTTTT. Translated: CATSDAPGRTNTGELFF.

This clonotype was seen only a few times. V and J are TRBV2 and TRBJ1-5, with a possible D match to TRBD1 (6 bases). CDR1 is SNHLY, CDR2 FYNNEI, per germline. This CDR3 region has 15 residues. Trimming shortened V by 9 bases and J by 1 base, and 16 bases separated the two germline ends. The CDR3 DNA is TGTGCCAGTACATTACAGGGCGGGAGCAATCAGCCCCAGCATTTT. It yields the protein CASTLQGGSNQPQHF.

The CDR3 coding sequence is TGTGCCAGCAGCCAAGGGGGACTGCCAAGCTCTGGAAACACCATATATTTT. Encoded protein: CASSQGGLPSSGNTIYF. The gene calls are TRBV6-1 and TRBJ1-3; possible D gene TRBD1, 6 bases. There are 17 residues in the CDR3. V lost 6 bases, J lost 0 bases, and 18 bases lay in between. From germline, CDR1 is MNHNS and CDR2 SASEGT.

The CDR3 nucleotides read TGCGCCAGCAGCTTGAGCGGCGGGGTTCTTTCACCCCTCCACTTT. Translation: CASSLSGGVLSPLHF. This chain uses TRBV5-1 with TRBJ1-6; D uncertain. Germline V gives CDR1 SGHRS, CDR2 YFSETQ. CDR3 length: 15 residues. The V end lost 1 base, the J end lost 9 bases, and 14 bases lay between the germline ends.

This chain joins TRBV5-1 and TRBJ2-2; maybe TRBD1 (6 bases). Trimming pared 4 bases from V and 6 bases from J, leaving 13 bases between. Germline lookup yields CDR1 SGHRS and CDR2 YFSETQ. The CDR3 contains 14 residues. CDR3 amino acids: CASSALQGPGELFF. The CDR3 DNA reads as TGCGCCAGCAGCGCGTTACAGGGCCCCGGGGAGCTGTTTTTT.

V is TRBV12-3 or TRBV12-4 and J is TRBJ2-5; the match to TRBD2 covers 10 bases. The V and J ends lost 6 bases and 5 bases, in that order; junction bases with no gene match: 3. This CDR3 contains 13 residues. In DNA, the CDR3 is TGTGCCAGCAGAGCTAGCGGGAGTGAGACCCAGTACTTC. It yields the protein CASRASGSETQYF.

The chain links TRBV9 to TRBJ2-7, with D hard to call. Germline CDR1 SGDLS, CDR2 YYNGEE. The CDR3 runs to 13 residues. V was pared by 0 bases and J by 6 bases, with 10 bases between. The CDR3 spells CASSVEPSFEQYF. The CDR3 nucleotides are TGTGCCAGCAGCGTAGAGCCTAGTTTCGAGCAGTACTTC.

The rearrangement joins TRBV4-1 to TRBJ2-2; D perhaps matches TRBD2 (5 bases). The germline V gene has CDR1 MGHRA and CDR2 YSYEKL. The CDR3 loop spans 15 amino acids. V lost 2 bases and J lost 6, with 13 bases in between. The CDR3 is CASSQRRSSAGELFF. The CDR3 DNA reads TGCGCCAGCAGCCAAAGGAGGTCATCAGCCGGGGAGCTGTTTTTT.

The CDR3 loop reads CASRGLGLSPGAFF. For the CDR3, the DNA is TGTGCCAGCAGGGGCCTAGGGCTGAGTCCTGGAGCTTTCTTT. The V and J genes are TRBV27 and TRBJ1-1; D is undetermined. Trimming removed 6 bases from V and 10 bases from J, with 21 bases in between. Germline CDR1 is MNHEY and CDR2 is SMNVEV (reference sequence). The CDR3 length is 14 residues.

This clonotype was picked up one time. The chain employs TRBV11-2 and TRBJ2-3; TRBD2 is a possible D gene (7 bases). In germline, CDR1 is SGHAT, CDR2 FQNNGV. This CDR3 contains 18 residues. V shed 5 bases and J shed 3 bases, with 24 bases lying between them. CDR3 residues: CASSRSGGRWMGTDTQYF. The CDR3 DNA sequence: TGTGCCAGCAGCCGGTCGGGGGGCCGTTGGATGGGTACAGATACGCAGTATTTT. The full variable domain, its missing parts supplied by reference TRBV11-2 and TRBJ2-3, is EAGVAQSPRYKIIEKRQSVAFWCNPISGHATLYWYQQILGQGPKLLIQFQNNGVVDDSQLPKDRFSAERLKGVDSTLKIQPAKLEDSAVYLCASSRSGGRWMGTDTQYFGPGTRLTVL.

This clonotype occurred a few times. The V call is TRBV11-2, the J call TRBJ2-5; 8 positions agree with TRBD2. Germline CDR1 SGHAT, CDR2 FQNNGV. Trimming removed 1 base from V and 0 bases from J; junction bases left unmatched: 10. This CDR3 is built from 18 residues. This CDR3 is CASSLVTSGDVNQETQYF. The DNA of the CDR3 is TGTGCCAGCAGCTTAGTTACTAGCGGTGATGTAAACCAAGAGACCCAGTACTTC. The full variable domain, its missing parts supplied by reference TRBV11-2 and TRBJ2-5, is EAGVAQSPRYKIIEKRQSVAFWCNPISGHATLYWYQQILGQGPKLLIQFQNNGVVDDSQLPKDRFSAERLKGVDSTLKIQPAKLEDSAVYLCASSLVTSGDVNQETQYFGPGTRLLVL.

The chain is built from TRBV2 and TRBJ1-6; D may be TRBD1 (5 bases). V gave up 2 bases and J gave up 7 bases, with 12 bases separating them. Germline CDR1 SNHLY, CDR2 FYNNEI. The CDR3 is 15 residues long. The CDR3 is CASSEWDGTNSPLHF. DNA for the CDR3: TGTGCCAGCAGTGAATGGGACGGCACGAATTCACCCCTCCACTTT.

The V gene is TRBV12-3 or TRBV12-4, the J gene TRBJ2-4, with D unresolved. CDR3 length: 17 amino acids. V gave up 6 bases and J gave up 1 base, with 19 bases separating them. The CDR3 here is CASSPWADPPAKNIQYF. The CDR3 region has the DNA TGTGCCAGCAGCCCGTGGGCGGATCCCCCGGCCAAAAACATTCAGTACTTC.

The table lists this clonotype with a few counts. V is TRBV2 and J is TRBJ2-7; 11 bases are shared with TRBD2. Germline V lookup: CDR1 SNHLY, CDR2 FYNNEI. The V segment lost 7 bases and the J segment 9 bases; nucleotides outside the gene matches: 14. This CDR3 comprises 15 residues. The CDR3 bases are TGTGCCAGCACCATAGCGGGAGGGCTCGTCGGCTTGCAGTACTTC. Protein sequence: CASTIAGGLVGLQYF.

This clonotype was recorded many times. This chain joins TRBV5-1 and TRBJ2-1; TRBD1 matches at 8 bases. The length of the CDR3 is 14 residues. The germline CDR1 and CDR2 sequences are SGHRS and YFSETQ. The J segment lost 4 bases and the V segment lost 4 bases, leaving 4 bases of the junction unmatched. The CDR3 loop is CASSRGTGYNEQFF. The CDR3 bases are TGCGCCAGCAGCCGCGGGACAGGTTACAATGAGCAGTTCTTC.

This clonotype was counted ten times or more. The chain is built from TRBV9 and TRBJ2-7; D is ambiguous. This CDR3 is built from 15 residues. V was pared by 1 base and J by 3 bases, with 14 bases between. In germline, CDR1 is SGDLS, CDR2 YYNGEE. DNA of the CDR3: TGTGCCAGCAGCGTATCATCGGCGGCGAGCTACGAGCAGTACTTC. Protein sequence: CASSVSSAASYEQYF. Looking up the rest from reference TRBV9 and TRBJ2-7 gives the full variable domain: DSGVTQTPKHLITATGQRVTLRCSPRSGDLSVYWYQQSLDQGLQFLIQYYNGEERAKGNILERFSAQQFPDLHSELNLSSLELGDSALYFCASSVSSAASYEQYFGPGTRLTVT.

This chain links TRBV7-3 with TRBJ1-1; D gene uncertain. Germline loops: CDR1 SGHTA, CDR2 FQGTGA. V shed 5 bases and J shed 2 bases, with 9 bases lying between them. The CDR3 extends over 13 amino acids. The CDR3 here is CASSRRINTEAFF. As DNA, the CDR3 is TGTGCCAGCAGCCGAAGAATTAACACTGAAGCTTTCTTT. The whole variable domain, remainder taken from reference TRBV7-3 and TRBJ1-1, is GAGVSQTPSNKVTEKGKYVELRCDPISGHTALYWYRQSLGQGPEFLIYFQGTGAADDSGLPNDRFFAVRPEGSVSTLKIQRTERGDSAVYLCASSRRINTEAFFGQGTRLTVV.

The V gene is TRBV7-9, the J gene TRBJ2-1, with D hard to call. CDR3 length equals 13 residues. Trimming left V 5 bases short and J 7 bases short, with 12 bases between. Germline loops: CDR1 SEHNR, CDR2 FQNEAQ (reference sequence). The CDR3 spells CASSPVPRNEQFF. As DNA, the CDR3 is TGTGCCAGCAGCCCGGTCCCACGTAATGAGCAGTTCTTC. Full variable domain (remainder filled in from reference TRBV7-9 and TRBJ2-1): DTGVSQNPRHKITKRGQNVTFRCDPISEHNRLYWYRQTLGQGPEFLTYFQNEAQLEKSRLLSDRFSAERPKGSFSTLEIQRTEQGDSAMYLCASSPVPRNEQFFGPGTRLTVL.